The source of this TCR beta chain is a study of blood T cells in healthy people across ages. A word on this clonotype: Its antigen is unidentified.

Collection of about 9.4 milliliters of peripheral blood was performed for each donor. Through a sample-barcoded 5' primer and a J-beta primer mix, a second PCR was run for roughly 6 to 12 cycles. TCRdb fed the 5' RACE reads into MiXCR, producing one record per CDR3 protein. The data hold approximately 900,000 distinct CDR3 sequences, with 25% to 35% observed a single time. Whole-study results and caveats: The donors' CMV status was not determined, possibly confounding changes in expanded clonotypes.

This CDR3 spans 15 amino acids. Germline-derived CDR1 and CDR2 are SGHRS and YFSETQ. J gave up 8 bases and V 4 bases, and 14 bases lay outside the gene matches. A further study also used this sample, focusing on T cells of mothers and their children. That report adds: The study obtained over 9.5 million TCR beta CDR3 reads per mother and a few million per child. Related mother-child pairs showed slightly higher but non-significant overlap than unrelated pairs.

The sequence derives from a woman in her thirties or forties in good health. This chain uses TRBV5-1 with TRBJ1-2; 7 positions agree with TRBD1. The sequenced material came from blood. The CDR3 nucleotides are TGCGCCAGCAGCAGGACCGGGACAGATGTCTGGGGCTACACCTTC. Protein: CASSRTGTDVWGYTF.